This record concerns one T cell receptor beta chain sequence. What it recognizes is unknown. This entry is derived from a study of cytomegalovirus exposure and HLA in healthy donors. Study-wide results and limits: The majority of TCR sequences were rare, yet some public TCRs appeared in many donors. Researchers counted around 180 TCR beta chains as cytomegalovirus-associated.

Germline CDR1 MNHNS, CDR2 SASEGT. This CDR3 spans 13 amino acids. The V end lost 7 bases, the J end lost 0 bases, and 10 bases lay between the germline ends. Sequencing used immunoSEQ multiplex PCR; TCRdb keeps in-frame clones, though not all of them. The sample includes over 150,000 clones, approximately 86% seen only once; the top ten take less than 2.5%. Sequenced sample: PBMCs. This sequence originates from a human donor in good health. The gene calls are TRBV6-1 and TRBJ2-7; a possible D gene is TRBD2 (6 bases). CDR3 protein: CASMGLASYEQYF. CDR3 DNA: TGTGCCAGCATGGGACTTGCCTCCTACGAGCAGTACTTC.